The T cell receptor beta chain under discussion was sequenced for a study of blood T cell repertoires in COVID-19. Method: immunoSEQ multiplex PCR; TCRdb's copy keeps in-frame clones and lacks some. The repertoire has 50,000 to 65,000 clones, around nine tenths of them found once; the top ten carry under 4%. The CDR3 is 18 amino acids. V lost 4 bases, J lost 0 bases, and 14 bases stayed unmatched. Germline V gene sequence: CDR1 LGHNT, CDR2 FRNRAP. This clone was found a few times. V usage is TRBV12-5 and J usage is TRBJ1-2; 7 bases are shared with TRBD1. Material: peripheral blood. This receptor was identified in a man aged 70 or older with acute or convalescent COVID-19. The CDR3 region is CASGYLKTGVATNYGYTF. In DNA, the CDR3 is TGTGCTAGTGGTTACCTTAAAACAGGGGTGGCAACTAACTATGGCTACACCTTC.